This note documents a single TCR beta chain sequence. The data are from a study of blood T cell repertoires in COVID-19. Looking at the study overall: Acute and convalescent COVID-19 specimens originated in the United States, Italy and Spain. The cDNA or gDNA used as material had been derived from T cells, B-cell-depleted T cells, or PBMCs.

Trimming at V came to 4 bases and at J to 5 bases, leaving 9 bases not matched to a gene. The CDR3 extends over 17 amino acids. The germline gives CDR1 MGHRA, CDR2 YSYEKL. Assay: immunoSEQ multiplex PCR; the TCRdb copy retains only in-frame clones and omits some. Counted here are 250,000 or so clones, 88% occurring once; the ten biggest clones make up around 3.1%. Participants spanned ages about 18 to 95 years and resided in about 24 US areas. Clinical history reported by participants formed the basis on which cohorts were assigned. The receptor was isolated from a woman in her thirties or forties who had been exposed to COVID-19. V usage is TRBV4-1 and J usage is TRBJ2-2; 11 bases fit TRBD2. The specimen was PBMCs or T cells enriched from blood (not recorded which). DNA of the CDR3: TGCGCCAGCAGCCCCCTCGGATCTAGCGGGGGGACCGGGGAGCTGTTTTTT. Its translation is CASSPLGSSGGTGELFF.